These 8 T cell receptor beta chains were sequenced from one sample in a study of blood T cells in healthy people across ages. PCR was performed a second time for about 6 to 11 cycles using a sample-barcoded 5' primer and a J-beta primer mix. TCRdb re-called the 5' RACE reads with MiXCR, one entry per CDR3 protein. This table holds about 1.8 million distinct CDR3 sequences, approximately 50% found once. Sequenced: blood. The receptors come from a woman in her thirties or forties in good health.

The V gene is TRBV10-3, the J gene TRBJ2-1, with D maybe TRBD2 (6 bases). In germline, CDR1 is ENHRY, CDR2 SYGVKD. V lost 6 bases and J lost 8, with 17 bases in between. CDR3 size: 14 residues. The CDR3 sequence: CAISGTDITHEQFF. DNA for the CDR3: TGTGCCATCAGCGGGACTGATATAACCCATGAGCAGTTCTTC.

As to this clonotype: A single base separates this from a much larger clone, so it may be a read error. This sequence joins TRBV29-1 and TRBJ2-4; 9 bases align to TRBD1. The CDR3 totals 13 residues. V lost 5 bases and J lost 13; bases outside the gene matches: 12. CDR1 is SQVTM and CDR2 is ANQGSEA in the germline V gene. The CDR3 reads CSVTRQGGREQYF. CDR3 sequence (DNA): TGCAGCGTTACCCGACAGGGGGGTCGGGAGCAGTACTTC. Drawing the rest from reference TRBV29-1 and TRBJ2-4, the complete variable domain is SAVISQKPSRDICQRGTSLTIQCQVDSQVTMMFWYRQQPGQSLTLIATANQGSEATYESGFVIDKFPISRPNLTFSTLTVSNMSPEDSSIYLCSVTRQGGREQYFGAGTRLSVL.

V usage is TRBV5-1 and J usage is TRBJ2-5, with TRBD2 matching over 8 bases. V gave up 3 bases and J gave up 5 bases; unmatched junction bases: 12. Germline V gene data show CDR1 as SGHRS and CDR2 as YFSETQ. This CDR3 has 16 residues. CDR3 sequence reads: CASSSRLARAGETQYF. CDR3 in DNA: TGCGCCAGCAGCTCTCGACTAGCGCGGGCGGGGGAGACCCAGTACTTC. The full variable domain, completed using reference TRBV5-1 and TRBJ2-5, is KAGVTQTPRYLIKTRGQQVTLSCSPISGHRSVSWYQQTPGQGLQFLFEYFSETQRNKGNFPGRFSGRQFSNSRSEMNVSTLELGDSALYLCASSSRLARAGETQYFGPGTRLLVL.

The genes are TRBV4-2 and TRBJ2-7, with 13 bases identical to TRBD2. CDR1 LGHNA and CDR2 YNFKEQ come from the germline V gene. The CDR3 has 19 amino acids. Trimming cost V 5 bases and J 0 bases; bases outside gene matches: 13. CDR3 bases: TGTGCCAGCAGCAATACTTGGACTAGCGGGGGCCTCAGCTCCTACGAGCAGTACTTC. As protein: CASSNTWTSGGLSSYEQYF.

This rearrangement joins TRBV4-2 to TRBJ2-7; 12 bases are a match to TRBD2. The germline CDR1 and CDR2 sequences are LGHNA and YNFKEQ. There are 14 residues in the CDR3. V trimming: 5 bases; J trimming: 5 bases; junction bases outside the gene matches: 4. The chain's CDR3 is CASSKRLAGDEQYF. CDR3 bases: TGTGCCAGCAGCAAACGACTAGCGGGGGACGAGCAGTACTTC.

The genes are TRBV4-3 and TRBJ1-2; no clear D. Germline V gives CDR1 LGHNA, CDR2 YSLEER. Trimming left V 0 bases short and J 8 bases short, with 13 bases between. This CDR3 contains 14 residues. The CDR3 loop is CASSQDMGVPGYTF. CDR3 DNA: TGCGCCAGCAGCCAAGATATGGGAGTTCCGGGCTACACCTTC.

CDR3 sequence (DNA): TGTGCCAGCAGTCATGACAGCCTCAATCAGCCCCAGCATTTT. It translates to CASSHDSLNQPQHF. The J gene is TRBJ1-5, the V gene TRBV7-2; tentatively, D is TRBD1 (5 bases). The CDR3 is 14 residues long. V was clipped by 6 bases and J by 3 bases, with 12 bases between them. Looked up from germline, CDR1 is SGHTA and CDR2 is FQGNSA.

V is TRBV11-2 and J is TRBJ2-5; D possibly corresponds to TRBD2 (6 bases). V was clipped by 4 bases and J by 5 bases, with 11 bases between them. The CDR3 extends over 13 amino acids. Per germline, CDR1 SGHAT and CDR2 FQNNGV. CDR3 DNA sequence: TGTGCCAGCAGCTGCGGACTAACCGAGACCCAGTACTTC. This translates into CASSCGLTETQYF.